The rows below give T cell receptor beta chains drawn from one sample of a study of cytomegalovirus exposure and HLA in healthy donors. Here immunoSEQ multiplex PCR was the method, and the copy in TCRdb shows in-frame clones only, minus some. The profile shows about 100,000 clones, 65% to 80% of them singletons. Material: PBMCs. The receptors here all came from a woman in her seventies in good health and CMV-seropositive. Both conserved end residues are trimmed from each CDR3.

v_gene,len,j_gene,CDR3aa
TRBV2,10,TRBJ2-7,ASEPGQGKQY
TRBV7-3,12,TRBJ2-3,ASSLDFRRDTQY
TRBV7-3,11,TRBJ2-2,ASSLISEGELF
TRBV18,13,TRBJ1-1,ASSPSAGANTEAF
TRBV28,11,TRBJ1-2,ASSGGQVYGYT
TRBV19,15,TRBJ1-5,ASRRQGTAYSNQPQH
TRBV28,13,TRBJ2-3,ASSLSRTGTDTQY
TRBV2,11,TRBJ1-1,ASTFDKNTEAF
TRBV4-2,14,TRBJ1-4,ASSQALGQGGEKLF
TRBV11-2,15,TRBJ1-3,ASSSPRRDVSGNTIY
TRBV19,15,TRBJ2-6,ASRGRSAGSGANVLT
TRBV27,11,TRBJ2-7,ASSRTRRGEQY
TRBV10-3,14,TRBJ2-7,AISGGRGGQGFEQY
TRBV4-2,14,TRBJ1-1,ASSKVPQGAEGEAF
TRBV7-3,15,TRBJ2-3,ASSLGQGITSTDTQY
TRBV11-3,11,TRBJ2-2,ASKQGDTGELF
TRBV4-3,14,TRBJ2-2,ASSTGTGRSTGELF
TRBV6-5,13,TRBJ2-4,ASRRHVLAKNIQY
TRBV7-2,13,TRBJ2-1,ASSSLAGGYNEQF
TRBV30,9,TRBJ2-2,AWGDTGELF
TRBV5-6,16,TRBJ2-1,ASSLFSAGGSSYNEQF
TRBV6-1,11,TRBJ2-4,ASTLAGENIQY
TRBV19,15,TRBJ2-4,ASSIEGGPIAKNIQY
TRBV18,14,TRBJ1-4,ASSPLVGTANEKLF
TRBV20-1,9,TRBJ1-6,SAARVPPLH
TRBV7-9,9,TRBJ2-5,ASSREETQY
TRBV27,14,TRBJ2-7,ASSSMTGGTNYEQY
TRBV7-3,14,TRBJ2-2,ASSLYSGSEHGELF
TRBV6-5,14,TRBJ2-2,ASSSTGGAGTGELF
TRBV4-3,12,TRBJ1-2,ASSQWTGAYGYT
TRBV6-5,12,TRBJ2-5,ASSLTGGVETQY
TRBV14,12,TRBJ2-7,ASSAQGGGYEQY